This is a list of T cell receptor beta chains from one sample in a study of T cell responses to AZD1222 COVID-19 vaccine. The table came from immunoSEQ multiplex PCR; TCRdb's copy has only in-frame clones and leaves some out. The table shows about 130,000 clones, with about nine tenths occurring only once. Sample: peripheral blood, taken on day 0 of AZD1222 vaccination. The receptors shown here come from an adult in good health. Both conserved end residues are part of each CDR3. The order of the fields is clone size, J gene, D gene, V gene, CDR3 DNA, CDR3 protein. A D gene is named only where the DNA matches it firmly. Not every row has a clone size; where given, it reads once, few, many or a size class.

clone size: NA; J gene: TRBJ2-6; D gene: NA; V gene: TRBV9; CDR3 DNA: TGTGCCAGCAGCGTAGGACTCCAGGGCTCTTCTGGGGCCAACGTCCTGACTTTC; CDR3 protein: CASSVGLQGSSGANVLTF
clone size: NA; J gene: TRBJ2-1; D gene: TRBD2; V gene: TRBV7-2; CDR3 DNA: TGTGCCAGCAGCTTAATGGCGGGGGGTCTATACAATGAGCAGTTCTTC; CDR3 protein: CASSLMAGGLYNEQFF
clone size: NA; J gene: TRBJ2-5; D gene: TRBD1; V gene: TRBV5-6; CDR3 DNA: TGTGCCAGCAGCTACAGGGGAATAGGGGAGACCCAGTACTTC; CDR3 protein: CASSYRGIGETQYF
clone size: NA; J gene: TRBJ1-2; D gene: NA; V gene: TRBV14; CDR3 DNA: TGTGCCAGCAGCCTCAGGGTGAAACATGGCTACACCTTC; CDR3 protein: CASSLRVKHGYTF
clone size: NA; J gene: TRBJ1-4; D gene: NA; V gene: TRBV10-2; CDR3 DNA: TGCGCCAGCAGTGAGTCAGGGGAAACTAATGAAAAACTGTTTTTT; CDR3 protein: CASSESGETNEKLFF
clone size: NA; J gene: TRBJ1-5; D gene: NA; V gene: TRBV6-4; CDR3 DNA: TGTGCCAGCAGTGAGGGGGTGCATCAGCCCCAGCATTTT; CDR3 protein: CASSEGVHQPQHF
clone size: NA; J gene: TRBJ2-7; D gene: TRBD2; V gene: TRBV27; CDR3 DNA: TGTGCCAGCCGGACGGGGGGTGGCCCCTACGAGCAGTACTTC; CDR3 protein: CASRTGGGPYEQYF
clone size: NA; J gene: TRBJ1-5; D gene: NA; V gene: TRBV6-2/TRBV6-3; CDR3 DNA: TGTGCCAGCAGTTGGAACAGGAAATCCAATCAGCCCCAGCATTTT; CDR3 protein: CASSWNRKSNQPQHF
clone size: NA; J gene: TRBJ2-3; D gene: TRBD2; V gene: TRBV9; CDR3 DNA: TGTGCCAGCAGCGGGTCGGGGGGGGCCCATACGCAGTATTTT; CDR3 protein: CASSGSGGAHTQYF
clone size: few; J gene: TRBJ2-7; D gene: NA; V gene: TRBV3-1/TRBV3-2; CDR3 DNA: TGTGCCAGCAGCCTACGGGGGGCCCTCTACGAGCAGTACTTC; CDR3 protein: CASSLRGALYEQYF
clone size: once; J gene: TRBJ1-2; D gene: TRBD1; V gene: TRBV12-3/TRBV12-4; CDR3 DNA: TGTGCCAGCAGTCATGGACAGGGGGCTGGCTACACCTTC; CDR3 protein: CASSHGQGAGYTF
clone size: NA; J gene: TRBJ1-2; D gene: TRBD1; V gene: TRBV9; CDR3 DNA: TGTGCCAGCAGCATACGGACAGGGGACCCCTCCTATGGCTACACCTTC; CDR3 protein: CASSIRTGDPSYGYTF
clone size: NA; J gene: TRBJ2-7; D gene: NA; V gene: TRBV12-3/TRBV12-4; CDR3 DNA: TGTGCCAGCAGTTTGCCGAGGGCTCAGCAGTACTTC; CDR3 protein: CASSLPRAQQYF
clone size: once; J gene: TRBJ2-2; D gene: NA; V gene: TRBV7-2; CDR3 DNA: TGTGCCAGCAGCTCTCGCCGGATCAGAAACACCGGGGAGCTGTTTTTT; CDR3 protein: CASSSRRIRNTGELFF
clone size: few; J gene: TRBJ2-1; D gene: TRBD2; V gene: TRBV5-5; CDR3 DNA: TGTGCCAGCAGCGGGGACTACCCCAATGAGCAGTTCTTC; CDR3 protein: CASSGDYPNEQFF
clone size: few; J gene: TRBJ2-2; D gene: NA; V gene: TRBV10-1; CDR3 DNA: TGCGCCAGCAGCTCCGGGACCACCGGGGAGCTGTTTTTT; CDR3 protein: CASSSGTTGELFF
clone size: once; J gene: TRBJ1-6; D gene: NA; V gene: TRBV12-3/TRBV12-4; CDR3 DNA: TGTGCCAGCAGTTCTTCAGAGAGGTCACCCCTCCACTTT; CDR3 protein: CASSSSERSPLHF
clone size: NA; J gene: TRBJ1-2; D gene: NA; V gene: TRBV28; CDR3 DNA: TGTGCCAGCAGTTTAGGGGCGTCTAACTATGGCTACACCTTC; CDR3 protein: CASSLGASNYGYTF
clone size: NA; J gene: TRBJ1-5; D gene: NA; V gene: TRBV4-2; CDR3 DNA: TGTGCCAGCAGCCAAGGCTCCAGCAATCAGCCCCAGCATTTT; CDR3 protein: CASSQGSSNQPQHF
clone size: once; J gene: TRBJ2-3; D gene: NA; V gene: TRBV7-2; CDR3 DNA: TGTGCCAGCAGCGAGACAGGCGGAAGCACAGATACGCAGTATTTT; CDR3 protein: CASSETGGSTDTQYF
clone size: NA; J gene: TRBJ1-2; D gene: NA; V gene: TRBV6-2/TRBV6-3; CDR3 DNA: TGTGCCAGCAGTTACGAAGTTCCCAGGGTGGATGGCTACACCTTC; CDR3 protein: CASSYEVPRVDGYTF
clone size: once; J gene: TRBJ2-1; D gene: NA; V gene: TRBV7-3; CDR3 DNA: TGTGCCAGCAGCTTAGCCGTAACCGTCAATGAGCAGTTCTTC; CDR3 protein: CASSLAVTVNEQFF
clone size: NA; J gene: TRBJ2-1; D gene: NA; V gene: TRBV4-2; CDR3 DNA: TGTGCCAGCAGCCAAAGCACAGGCCTCGGGAATGAGCAGTTCTTC; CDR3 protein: CASSQSTGLGNEQFF
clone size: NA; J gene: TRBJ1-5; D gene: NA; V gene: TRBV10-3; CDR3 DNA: TGTGCCACCAAAAGCCGGGACGGTAGCAATCAGCCCCAGCATTTT; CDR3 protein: CATKSRDGSNQPQHF
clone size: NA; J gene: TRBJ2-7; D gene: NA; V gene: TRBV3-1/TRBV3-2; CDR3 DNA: TGTGCCAGCAGCCAAGGGTCCCCAGGCCTCTCCTACGAGCAGTACTTC; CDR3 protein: CASSQGSPGLSYEQYF
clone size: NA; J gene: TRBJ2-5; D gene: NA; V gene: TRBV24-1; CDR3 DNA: TGTGCCACCAGTGGTGGGTACCAAGAGACCCAGTACTTC; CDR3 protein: CATSGGYQETQYF